This T cell receptor beta chain was retrieved from a study of a mutant IDH1 vaccine in newly diagnosed glioma. Study-wide background: Among treated patients, around 60% were male and around 40% female, and mean age was around 40 years.

The V segment lost 4 bases and the J segment 8 bases; nucleotides outside the gene matches: 8. Germline V gene data show CDR1 as LNHDA and CDR2 as SQIVND (reference sequence). This CDR3 has 14 amino acids. TCRdb's copy holds only in-frame clones and misses some; the assay was immunoSEQ multiplex PCR. The table has 10,000 to 14,000 clones, about four fifths seen once; the top ten hold approximately 18%. Time point reported: week 47, end of study. Vaccine doses each comprised 300 ug of mutant IDH1 20-mer peptide, with topical imiquimod. A remark on this clone: Its target is unknown.

This receptor was identified in a man younger than 45 with glioma. Sequencing was performed on PBMCs, taken from a glioma patient whose treatment included an IDH1 peptide vaccine. The J gene is TRBJ1-1, the V gene TRBV19; 9 nucleotides align to TRBD1. The CDR3 DNA sequence: TGTGCCAGTAGTAAGGGACAGGGACTAGGGGAAGCTTTCTTT. As protein: CASSKGQGLGEAFF. Based on the CDR3 plus reference TRBV19 and TRBJ1-1, the full variable domain is DGGITQSPKYLFRKEGQNVTLSCEQNLNHDAMYWYRQDPGQGLRLIYYSQIVNDFQKGDIAEGYSVSREKKESFPLTVTSAQKNPTAFYLCASSKGQGLGEAFFGQGTRLTVV.